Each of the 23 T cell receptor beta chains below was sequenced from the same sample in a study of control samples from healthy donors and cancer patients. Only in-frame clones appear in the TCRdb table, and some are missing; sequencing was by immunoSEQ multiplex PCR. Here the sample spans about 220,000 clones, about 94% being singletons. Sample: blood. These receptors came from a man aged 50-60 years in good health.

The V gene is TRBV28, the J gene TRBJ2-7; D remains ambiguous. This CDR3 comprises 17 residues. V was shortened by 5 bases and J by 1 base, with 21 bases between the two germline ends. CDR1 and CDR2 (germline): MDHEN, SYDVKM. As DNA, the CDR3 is TGTGCCAGCAGTCTCCCCCGTAAGGGCGCTCCTTCCTACGAGCAGTACTTC. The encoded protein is CASSLPRKGAPSYEQYF.

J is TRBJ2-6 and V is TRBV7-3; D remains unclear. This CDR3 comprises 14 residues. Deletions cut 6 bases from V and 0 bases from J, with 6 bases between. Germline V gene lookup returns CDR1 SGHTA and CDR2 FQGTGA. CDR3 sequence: CASSLNSGANVLTF. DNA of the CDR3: TGTGCCAGCAGTCTAAACTCTGGGGCCAACGTCCTGACTTTC. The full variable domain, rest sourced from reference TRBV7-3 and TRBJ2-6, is GAGVSQTPSNKVTEKGKYVELRCDPISGHTALYWYRQSLGQGPEFLIYFQGTGAADDSGLPNDRFFAVRPEGSVSTLKIQRTERGDSAVYLCASSLNSGANVLTFGAGSRLTVL.

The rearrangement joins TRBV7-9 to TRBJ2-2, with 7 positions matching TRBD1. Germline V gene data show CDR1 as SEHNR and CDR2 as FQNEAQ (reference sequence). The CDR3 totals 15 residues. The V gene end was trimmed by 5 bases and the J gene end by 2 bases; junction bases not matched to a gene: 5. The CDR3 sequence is CASSLTGDNTGELFF. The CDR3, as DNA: TGTGCCAGCAGCCTTACAGGGGATAACACCGGGGAGCTGTTTTTT. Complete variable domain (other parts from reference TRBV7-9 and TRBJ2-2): DTGVSQNPRHKITKRGQNVTFRCDPISEHNRLYWYRQTLGQGPEFLTYFQNEAQLEKSRLLSDRFSAERPKGSFSTLEIQRTEQGDSAMYLCASSLTGDNTGELFFGEGSRLTVL.

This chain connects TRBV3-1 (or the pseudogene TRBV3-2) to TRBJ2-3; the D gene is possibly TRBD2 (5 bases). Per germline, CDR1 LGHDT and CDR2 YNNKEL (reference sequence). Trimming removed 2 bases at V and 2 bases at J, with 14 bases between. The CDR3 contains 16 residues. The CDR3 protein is CASSQHGGGITDTQYF. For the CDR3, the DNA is TGTGCCAGCAGCCAACATGGAGGAGGTATCACAGATACGCAGTATTTT.

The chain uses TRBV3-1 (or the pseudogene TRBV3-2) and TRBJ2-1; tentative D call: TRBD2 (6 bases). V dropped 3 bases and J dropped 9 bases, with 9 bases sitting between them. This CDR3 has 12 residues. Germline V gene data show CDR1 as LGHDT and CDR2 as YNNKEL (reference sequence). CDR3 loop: CASSQGGGEQFF. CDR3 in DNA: TGTGCCAGCAGCCAGGGGGGTGGTGAGCAGTTCTTC.

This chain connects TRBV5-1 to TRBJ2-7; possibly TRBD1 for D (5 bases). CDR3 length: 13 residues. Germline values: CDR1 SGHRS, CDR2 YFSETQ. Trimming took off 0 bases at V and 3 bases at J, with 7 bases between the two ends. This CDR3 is CASSLGQIYEQYF. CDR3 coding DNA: TGCGCCAGCAGCTTGGGACAGATCTACGAGCAGTACTTC. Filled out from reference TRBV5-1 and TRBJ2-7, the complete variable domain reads KAGVTQTPRYLIKTRGQQVTLSCSPISGHRSVSWYQQTPGQGLQFLFEYFSETQRNKGNFPGRFSGRQFSNSRSEMNVSTLELGDSALYLCASSLGQIYEQYFGPGTRLTVT.

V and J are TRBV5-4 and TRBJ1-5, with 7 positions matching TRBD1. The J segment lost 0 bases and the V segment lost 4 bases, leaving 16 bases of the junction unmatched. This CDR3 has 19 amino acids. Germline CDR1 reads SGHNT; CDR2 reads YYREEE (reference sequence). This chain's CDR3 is CASSHNKVQGDNSNQPQHF. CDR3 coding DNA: TGTGCCAGCAGCCACAACAAAGTTCAGGGGGATAATAGCAATCAGCCCCAGCATTTT.

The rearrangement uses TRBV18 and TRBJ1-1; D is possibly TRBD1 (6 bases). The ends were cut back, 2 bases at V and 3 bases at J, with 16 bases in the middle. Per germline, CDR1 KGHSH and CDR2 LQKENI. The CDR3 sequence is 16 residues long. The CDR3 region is CASSPGVARGYTEAFF. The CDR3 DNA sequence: TGTGCCAGCTCACCAGGAGTTGCGAGGGGGTACACTGAAGCTTTCTTT.

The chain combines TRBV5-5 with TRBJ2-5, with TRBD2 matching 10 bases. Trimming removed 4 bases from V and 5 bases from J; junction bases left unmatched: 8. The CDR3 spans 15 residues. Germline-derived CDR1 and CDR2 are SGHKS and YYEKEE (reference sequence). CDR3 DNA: TGTGCCAGCAGCCTAAAGCGGGGGGGCGGGGAGACCCAGTACTTC. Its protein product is CASSLKRGGGETQYF.

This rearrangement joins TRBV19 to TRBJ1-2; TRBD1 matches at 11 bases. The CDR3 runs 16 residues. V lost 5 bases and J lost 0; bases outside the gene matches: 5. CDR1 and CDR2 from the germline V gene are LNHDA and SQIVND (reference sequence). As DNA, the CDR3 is TGTGCCAGTAGTCGGACAGGGGGCCGCCCTAACTATGGCTACACCTTC. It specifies CASSRTGGRPNYGYTF.

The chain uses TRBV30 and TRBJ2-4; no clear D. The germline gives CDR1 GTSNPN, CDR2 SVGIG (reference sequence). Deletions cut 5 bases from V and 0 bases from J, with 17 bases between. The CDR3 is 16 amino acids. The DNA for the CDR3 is TGTGCCTGGCCTTTACCGGCGACACTAGCCAAAAACATTCAGTACTTC. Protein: CAWPLPATLAKNIQYF.

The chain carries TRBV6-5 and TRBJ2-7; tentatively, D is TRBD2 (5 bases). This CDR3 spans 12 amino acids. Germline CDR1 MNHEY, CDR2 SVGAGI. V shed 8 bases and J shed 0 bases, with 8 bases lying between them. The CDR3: CASRRDSYEQYF. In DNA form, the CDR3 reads TGTGCCAGCCGCCGGGACTCCTACGAGCAGTACTTC.

CDR3 amino acids: CASSLELGSNSPLHF. CDR3 bases: TGCGCCAGCAGCTTGGAGCTAGGCAGCAATTCACCCCTCCACTTT. The chain carries TRBV5-1 and TRBJ1-6; D remains ambiguous. In germline, CDR1 is SGHRS, CDR2 YFSETQ. This CDR3 has 15 amino acids. V dropped 0 bases and J dropped 7 bases, with 11 bases sitting between them.

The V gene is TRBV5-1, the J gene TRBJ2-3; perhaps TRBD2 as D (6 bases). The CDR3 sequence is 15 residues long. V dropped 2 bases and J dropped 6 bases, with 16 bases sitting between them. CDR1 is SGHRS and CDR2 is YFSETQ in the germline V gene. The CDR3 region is CASSFSGRRWDTQYF. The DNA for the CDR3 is TGCGCCAGCAGCTTTTCGGGGAGGCGTTGGGATACGCAGTATTTT. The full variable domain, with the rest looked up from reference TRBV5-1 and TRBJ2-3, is KAGVTQTPRYLIKTRGQQVTLSCSPISGHRSVSWYQQTPGQGLQFLFEYFSETQRNKGNFPGRFSGRQFSNSRSEMNVSTLELGDSALYLCASSFSGRRWDTQYFGPGTRLTVL.

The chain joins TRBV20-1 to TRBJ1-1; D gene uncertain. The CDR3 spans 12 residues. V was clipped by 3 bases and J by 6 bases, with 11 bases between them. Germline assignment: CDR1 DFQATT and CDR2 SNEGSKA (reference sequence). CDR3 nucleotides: TGCAGTGCTAGTACGGGCGGCCCTGAAGCTTTCTTT. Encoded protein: CSASTGGPEAFF.

CDR3 residues: CATSDSRAPGKNTEAFF. In DNA, the CDR3 is TGTGCCACCAGTGATTCCCGGGCCCCAGGGAAGAACACTGAAGCTTTCTTT. V gene TRBV24-1 combines with J gene TRBJ1-1, with a tentative D call TRBD1 (5 bases). Germline values: CDR1 KGHDR, CDR2 SFDVKD. V lost 2 bases to trimming and J lost 1 base, with 16 bases between them. This CDR3 is built from 17 residues.

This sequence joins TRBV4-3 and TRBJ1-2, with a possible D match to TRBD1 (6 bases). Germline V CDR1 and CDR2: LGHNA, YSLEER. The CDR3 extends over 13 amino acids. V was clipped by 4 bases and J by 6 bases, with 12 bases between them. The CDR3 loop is CASSPQKGDGYTF. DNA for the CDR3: TGCGCCAGCAGCCCCCAGAAGGGGGATGGCTACACCTTC.

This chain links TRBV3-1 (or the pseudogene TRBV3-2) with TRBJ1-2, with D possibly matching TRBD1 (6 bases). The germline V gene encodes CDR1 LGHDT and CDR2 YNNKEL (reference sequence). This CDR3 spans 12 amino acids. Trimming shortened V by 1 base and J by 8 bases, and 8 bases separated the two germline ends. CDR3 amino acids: CASSQVTGGYTF. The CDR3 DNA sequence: TGTGCCAGCAGCCAAGTAACAGGGGGCTACACCTTC.

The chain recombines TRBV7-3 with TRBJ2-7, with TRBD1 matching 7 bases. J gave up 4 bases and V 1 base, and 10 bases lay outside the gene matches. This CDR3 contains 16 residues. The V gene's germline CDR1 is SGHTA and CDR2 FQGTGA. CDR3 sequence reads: CASSLSDPGQKYEQYF. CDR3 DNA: TGTGCCAGCAGCTTAAGTGACCCGGGACAGAAATACGAGCAGTACTTC.

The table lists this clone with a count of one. CDR3 loop: CATSVAQPSSGNTIYF. The CDR3 DNA follows: TGTGCCACTTCCGTTGCTCAGCCGAGCTCTGGAAACACCATATATTTT. The chain couples TRBV9 to TRBJ1-3; D gene ambiguous. With 9 bases removed from V and 0 bases from J, the gap between germline ends came to 19 bases. In germline, CDR1 is SGDLS, CDR2 YYNGEE. This CDR3 contains 16 residues.

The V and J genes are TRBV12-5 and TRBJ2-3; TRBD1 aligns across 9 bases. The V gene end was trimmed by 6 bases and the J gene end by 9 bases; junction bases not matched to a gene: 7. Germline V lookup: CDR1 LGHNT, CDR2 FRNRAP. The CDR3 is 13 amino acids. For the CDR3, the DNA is TGTGCTAGTGGCCCGAGTGGGACAGGGACGCAGTATTTT. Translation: CASGPSGTGTQYF.

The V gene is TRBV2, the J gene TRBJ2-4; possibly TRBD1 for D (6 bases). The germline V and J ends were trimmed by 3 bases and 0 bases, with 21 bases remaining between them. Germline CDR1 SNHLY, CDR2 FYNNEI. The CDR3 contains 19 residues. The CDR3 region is CASSDQRGTYQLAKNIQYF. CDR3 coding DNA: TGTGCCAGCAGTGACCAAAGAGGGACATACCAATTAGCCAAAAACATTCAGTACTTC.

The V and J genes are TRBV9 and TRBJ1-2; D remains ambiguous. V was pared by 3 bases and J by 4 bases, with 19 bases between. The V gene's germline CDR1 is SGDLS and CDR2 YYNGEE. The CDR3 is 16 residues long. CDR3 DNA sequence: TGTGCCAGCAGCGCCGCCCTGGGCAGTGAGATCTATGGCTACACCTTC. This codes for CASSAALGSEIYGYTF.